The source of this TCR beta chain is a study of T cell clonality in common variable immunodeficiency. The CDR3 runs to 13 residues. Between the trimmed V and J ends, which lost 0 bases and 5 bases, there was a span of 7 bases. Germline V gene sequence: CDR1 SGHNT, CDR2 YENEEA. Produced via immunoSEQ multiplex PCR; TCRdb's table is partial and in-frame only. Listed for the sample are 35,000 to 50,000 clones, none seen a single time. Study results and limitations: Authors noted CVID clonality's cause needs subpopulation repertoire sequencing. Shared TCRbeta clones were fewer between CVID subjects than controls. Compared with healthy controls, CVID subjects showed increased TCRbeta clonality, mostly in about a third. Reportedly, TCR beta sequences from common variable immunodeficiency showed fewer deletions and N-nucleotide insertions.

This clone was seen only a few times. Its antigen is undetermined. The read is 3 residues too short to cover the CDR3 end, so that end is filled in from the germline J gene. The chain joins TRBV11-3 to TRBJ1-1; D ambiguous. Source material: peripheral blood mononuclear cells. The TCR was taken from a person between 18 and 75 years old in good health. CDR3 sequence reads: CASSLDVTTEAFF. The DNA read from the CDR3 is TGTGCCAGCAGCTTAGACGTGACAACTGAA. The variable domain in full, completed from reference TRBV11-3 and TRBJ1-1, reads EAGVVQSPRYKIIEKKQPVAFWCNPISGHNTLYWYLQNLGQGPELLIRYENEEAVDDSQLPKDRFSAERLKGVDSTLKIQPAELGDSAVYLCASSLDVTTEAFFGQGTRLTVV.